This T cell receptor beta chain derives from a study of cytomegalovirus exposure and HLA in healthy donors (TCRdb year 2017). Regarding the research as a whole: A later analysis indicated that the 95 to 150 validation repertoires were generated on the platform also employed for the approximately 700 repertoires of the first cohort. The study aimed to test whether cataloging public T cell receptors could reveal signatures of past pathogen exposure. A separate validation cohort of 100 to 150 different subjects was used in addition to the roughly 720-subject first cohort. The study combined high-throughput TCR immunosequencing, statistical association of individual TCRs with disease status, and machine learning to predict cytomegalovirus infection status.

Reading the germline V gene (reference sequence) gives CDR1 SEHNR and CDR2 FQNEAQ. Counted from cysteine to phenylalanine, this CDR3 has 15 amino acids. The kept DNA is CDR3 alone, 45 bases in frame from the first base. Trimming leaves V shorter by 1 base and J shorter by 0 bases, with the junction holding 2 bases beyond the gene matches. Donors formed part of the validation cohort, which comprised about 130 subjects and was distinct from the first cohort of under 750 subjects. Libraries were made using the immunoSEQ multiplex PCR assay. The authors processed their data as follows. A statistical classification framework was built to diagnose cytomegalovirus status from the catalog of TCR beta chain sequences. The source is immuneACCESS, and TCRdb retained only in-frame sequences with V and J called. Part of the clones is not carried over; for the studies checked, unresolved V genes explain less than half of this, and the remainder is unexplained. From that table come the V and J calls and clone size; the DNA was used to work out D and trimming. This sample has about 400,000 clones in its table, and 86% of those were observed once. Around 0.8% of the sample is held by the ten biggest clonotypes.

The paper's findings and limits, for the study overall: The classifier was reported to diagnose cytomegalovirus status with high specificity and sensitivity in both the original cohort and the validation cohort. In a later analysis, TCRs clustered in the first cohort were found to also tend to co-occur in the roughly 120 validation repertoires, with 94% of cluster scores above 0. Most TCR sequences were observed very rarely across donors, whereas some public TCRs were present in many individuals. Three of the identified cytomegalovirus-associated TCR beta chains were confirmed in vitro to be specific for cytomegalovirus antigens. A later analysis had no HLA typing for the validation cohort, so co-occurrence there was scored across all 130 or so repertoires. The study listed 170 or so TCR beta chains as associated with cytomegalovirus. The authors suggested that the approach could potentially be generalized to other disease states and immunological phenotypes.

In regard to this clone: Its antigen is unknown. It has no much larger one-base neighbor in the sample; base qualities were not kept.

The source of this sequence is a young woman in good health and CMV-seronegative. The chain is made from TRBV7-9 and TRBJ1-2; 7 of the junction bases match TRBD1. The specimen was PBMCs. The CDR3 in this case is CASSLVGQTNYGYTF. The bases are TGTGCCAGCAGCTTAGTGGGACAGACTAACTATGGCTACACCTTC.